This is a list of T cell receptor beta chains from one sample in a study of cytomegalovirus exposure and HLA in healthy donors. The repertoire was sequenced with immunoSEQ multiplex PCR; TCRdb's copy has only in-frame clones and lacks some. The sample records some 150,000 clones, more than 75% being singletons. Sequencing was done on a sample of PBMCs. These receptors all stem from a man between 18 and 29 years old in good health and CMV-seronegative. CDR3s include the opening cysteine and the closing phenylalanine or tryptophan. D genes are given only for firm matches. Clone sizes are given selectively: once, few, many, or a class where the clone is expanded.

TGTGCCAGCAGCTTAATGGGCCCAACAGATACGCAGTATTTT	CASSLMGPTDTQYF	-	TRBV7-3	TRBJ2-3	once
TGTGCCAGCATCCTTAGTCCATTAGCGGGAGAATCCAATGAGCAGTTCTTC	CASILSPLAGESNEQFF	TRBD2	TRBV28	TRBJ2-1	-
TGTGCCAGCCTGAGAGGCACTAACTATGGCTACACCTTC	CASLRGTNYGYTF	-	TRBV2	TRBJ1-2	-
TGTGCCAGCAGCGGTCCCTTTTCAACGGAGTTACCTAGTCAGCCCCAGCATTTT	CASSGPFSTELPSQPQHF	-	TRBV7-8	TRBJ1-5	-
TGTGCCAGCAGTGAAGTGTCTCCCGGTTACAGTTATGGCTACACCTTC	CASSEVSPGYSYGYTF	-	TRBV2	TRBJ1-2	-
TGTGCCAGCACCTCCGCACAGAGCTCCTATAATTCACCCCTCCACTTT	CASTSAQSSYNSPLHF	-	TRBV6-6	TRBJ1-6	-
TGTGCCAGCAGCCAGACAGCACAAGAGACCCAGTACTTC	CASSQTAQETQYF	-	TRBV9	TRBJ2-5	-
TGTGCCAGCAGTGAATTAGGGTGGGACAGGGGACCCGAAAAACTGTTTTTT	CASSELGWDRGPEKLFF	TRBD1	TRBV2	TRBJ1-4	-
TGCGCCAGCAGCGGCGGGGACAGCGTCCCTTCCCGTGGCTACACCTTC	CASSGGDSVPSRGYTF	TRBD1	TRBV5-1	TRBJ1-2	once
TGTGCCAGCTGGAAGGGGGGGGCCTACGAGCAGTACTTC	CASWKGGAYEQYF	-	TRBV5-6	TRBJ2-7	-
TGTGCCAGCAGCCAGCTCCAAGACGCTTGGACAGGGAAATATCAGCCCCAGCATTTT	CASSQLQDAWTGKYQPQHF	TRBD1	TRBV7-6	TRBJ1-5	-
TGCGCCAGCAGCCCACTAGGGAGCTCCTACAATGAGCAGTTCTTC	CASSPLGSSYNEQFF	-	TRBV4-1	TRBJ2-1	few
TGTGCCACCCTACCCGGGGGAGCAACTAATGAAAAACTGTTTTTT	CATLPGGATNEKLFF	-	TRBV6-1	TRBJ1-4	-
TGTGCCAGTAGTGGACAGGGAGCCCCTTACAATGAGCAGTTCTTC	CASSGQGAPYNEQFF	TRBD1	TRBV19	TRBJ2-1	-
TGTGCCAGCAGCCAACCTACTAACTATGGCTACACCTTC	CASSQPTNYGYTF	-	TRBV6-5	TRBJ1-2	-
TGTGCCAGCAGCGGAAACAGGGGAGGCACAGATACGCAGTATTTT	CASSGNRGGTDTQYF	TRBD1	TRBV9	TRBJ2-3	-
TGTGCCAGCAGTTACTCTAACACGGGCACTGAAGCTTTCTTT	CASSYSNTGTEAFF	-	TRBV6-6	TRBJ1-1	few
TGTGCCAGTAGTGCCTCACCCGGACAGGGACCCTCCGTCTCCTATGGCTACACCTTC	CASSASPGQGPSVSYGYTF	TRBD1	TRBV19	TRBJ1-2	once
TGTGCCAGCAGCCGGGACAGGCGATCCGAGCAGTACTTC	CASSRDRRSEQYF	TRBD1	TRBV6-5	TRBJ2-7	-
TGTGCCAGCAGTTACTCGAGAGGGGGCCGAAATGAGCAGTTCTTC	CASSYSRGGRNEQFF	TRBD1	TRBV6-5	TRBJ2-1	-
TGCGCCAGCAGCTTGGGGCCGCGGCCCCCATTTGCACCCCTCCACTTT	CASSLGPRPPFAPLHF	-	TRBV5-1	TRBJ1-6	-
TGTGCCAGCAGCTTCAGGGGTTCCGGCTATGGCTACACCTTC	CASSFRGSGYGYTF	-	TRBV11-1	TRBJ1-2	few
TGTGCCAGCTCACCACTACAAGAGAACACTGAAGCTTTCTTT	CASSPLQENTEAFF	-	TRBV18	TRBJ1-1	-
TGTGCCAGCAGCTTAGGGGGCACAGGGAGTCAGCCCCAGCATTTT	CASSLGGTGSQPQHF	-	TRBV11-2	TRBJ1-5	-
TGTGCCAGTGTTCCCGGTTGGGGGGGCAATCAGCCCCAGCATTTT	CASVPGWGGNQPQHF	-	TRBV19	TRBJ1-5	-
TGTGCCAGCGGAATGGGGGGGGCCCAAGAGACCCAGTACTTC	CASGMGGAQETQYF	-	TRBV28	TRBJ2-5	-
TGTGCCAGCTCACCAACGGGACAGCTGAACACTGAAGCTTTCTTT	CASSPTGQLNTEAFF	TRBD1	TRBV18	TRBJ1-1	-
TGTGCCAGCAGCTTAGGACTAGCGGGAGCTGGGCGGAATGAGCAGTTCTTC	CASSLGLAGAGRNEQFF	TRBD2	TRBV7-2	TRBJ2-1	-
TGTGCCAGCAGCGTAGCAGGGACTAACTATGGCTACACCTTC	CASSVAGTNYGYTF	-	TRBV9	TRBJ1-2	-
TGCGCCAGCAGCTTGGTGAGTTCCTACGAGCAGTACTTC	CASSLVSSYEQYF	-	TRBV5-1	TRBJ2-7	-
TGTGCCAGCAGCCTAACAGGTCCTCAGGGCACAGATACGCAGTATTTT	CASSLTGPQGTDTQYF	-	TRBV7-3	TRBJ2-3	few
TGCAGCGTTGAAGCAGGGGGCGCGCCCCTTGGCGGCTACACCTTC	CSVEAGGAPLGGYTF	TRBD1	TRBV29-1	TRBJ1-2	-
TGTGCCAGCAGCCCAACCCCCCCGGGCAGGGGCTACGAGCAGTACTTC	CASSPTPPGRGYEQYF	-	TRBV11-2	TRBJ2-7	-
TGCGCCAGCAGCTTCGAACAGACCTACGAGCAGTACTTC	CASSFEQTYEQYF	-	TRBV5-1	TRBJ2-7	-
TGCGCCAGCAGCCCCGGCGGGGTAACAGTTAATTCCCCCCTCCACTTT	CASSPGGVTVNSPLHF	-	TRBV5-1	TRBJ1-6	-
TGTGCCAGCAGTTTGCGGGGGAGCACTGAAGCTTTCTTT	CASSLRGSTEAFF	-	TRBV27	TRBJ1-1	-
TGTGCCAGCAGGGATCGCAGGGGGCCCTACGAGCAGTACTTC	CASRDRRGPYEQYF	TRBD1	TRBV6-1	TRBJ2-7	-
TGTGCCAGCAGTTTATTACAGCTCTACGAGCAGTACTTC	CASSLLQLYEQYF	-	TRBV28	TRBJ2-7	once
TGTGCCAGCTCTCTGTCTCAGGGACACAATGAAAAACTGTTTTTT	CASSLSQGHNEKLFF	-	TRBV18	TRBJ1-4	-
TGTGCAAGTCGCTCGCCGAGGCAGGGGAGTTCCTACGAGCAGTACTTC	CASRSPRQGSSYEQYF	-	TRBV12-2	TRBJ2-7	few
TGCACCAGCAGCCAAACACCGGGACTGGTCCCCTACAATGAGCAGTTCTTC	CTSSQTPGLVPYNEQFF	-	TRBV1	TRBJ2-1	-